The 25 T cell receptor beta chains below all came from one sample that was sequenced in a study of cytomegalovirus exposure and HLA in healthy donors. PCR used 60 Vbeta primers and 13 Jbeta primers. TCRdb's table, derived via immunoSEQ multiplex PCR, lists solely in-frame clones and lacks some. This table has about 120,000 clones, roughly 9.9% appearing once. The sequenced material came from PBMCs. These receptors were collected from a man aged 25-45 years in good health and CMV-seronegative.

CDR3 nucleotides: TGTGCCAGCAGTGAACCCGGGATCGAAAAACTGTTTTTT. This encodes CASSEPGIEKLFF. The genes are TRBV2 and TRBJ1-4; D call uncertain. V gave up 2 bases and J gave up 8 bases, with 9 bases separating them. The CDR3 sequence is 13 residues long. The germline V gene has CDR1 SNHLY and CDR2 FYNNEI.

V and J are TRBV6-5 and TRBJ2-7; TRBD2 matches 8 bases. The germline V gene encodes CDR1 MNHEY and CDR2 SVGAGI. The CDR3 has 15 amino acids. Unmatched junction bases numbered 7, after V lost 5 bases and J lost 1 base. CDR3 region: CASSPGTRSSYEQYF. CDR3 DNA: TGTGCCAGCAGTCCCGGGACTAGATCATCCTACGAGCAGTACTTC.

A few counts support this clone. The V and J genes are TRBV9 and TRBJ2-2; TRBD2 might be the D (6 bases). There are 15 residues in the CDR3. V was shortened by 4 bases and J by 0 bases, with 10 bases between the two germline ends. Germline CDR1 reads SGDLS; CDR2 reads YYNGEE. In nucleotides, the CDR3 is TGTGCCAGCAGCCCCTCGGGAGCGAACACCGGGGAGCTGTTTTTT. Amino acids: CASSPSGANTGELFF. Full variable domain (outside the CDR3, taken from reference TRBV9 and TRBJ2-2): DSGVTQTPKHLITATGQRVTLRCSPRSGDLSVYWYQQSLDQGLQFLIQYYNGEERAKGNILERFSAQQFPDLHSELNLSSLELGDSALYFCASSPSGANTGELFFGEGSRLTVL.

The chain links TRBV27 to TRBJ1-5, with 10 bases lining up with TRBD1. V gave up 6 bases and J gave up 5 bases; unmatched junction bases: 4. The CDR3 spans 14 residues. The germline gives CDR1 MNHEY, CDR2 SMNVEV (reference sequence). CDR3 DNA: TGTGCCAGCAGACCGACAGGGGGCGATCAGCCCCAGCATTTT. Its translation: CASRPTGGDQPQHF.

This clone has just a few counts. The chain combines TRBV28 with TRBJ2-1; 14 bases are a match to TRBD2. In germline, CDR1 is MDHEN, CDR2 SYDVKM. V shed 8 bases and J 3 bases; nucleotides not matched to a gene: 0. The CDR3 consists of 14 residues. The CDR3 sequence: CASGTSGSYNEQFF. The DNA for the CDR3 is TGTGCCAGCGGGACTAGCGGGAGCTACAATGAGCAGTTCTTC.

The V gene is TRBV28, the J gene TRBJ2-1; 9 positions match TRBD2. Trimming took 3 bases from V and 5 from J; bases not matched to a gene: 8. The CDR3 is made up of 16 amino acids. Germline lookup yields CDR1 MDHEN and CDR2 SYDVKM. The CDR3 spells CASSFGGPSGDNEQFF. CDR3 in DNA: TGTGCCAGCAGTTTTGGCGGGCCTAGCGGGGACAATGAGCAGTTCTTC. The whole variable domain, filled in from reference TRBV28 and TRBJ2-1, reads DVKVTQSSRYLVKRTGEKVFLECVQDMDHENMFWYRQDPGLGLRLIYFSYDVKMKEKGDIPEGYSVSREKKERFSLILESASTNQTSMYLCASSFGGPSGDNEQFFGPGTRLTVL.

The V gene is TRBV5-6, the J gene TRBJ1-2; D remains unclear. The CDR3 is 13 amino acids. Germline CDR1 is SGHDT and CDR2 is YYEEEE. The ends were cut back, 0 bases at V and 8 bases at J, with 11 bases in the middle. The CDR3: CASSLAAAGGYTF. The CDR3 DNA follows: TGTGCCAGCAGCTTGGCGGCAGCGGGCGGCTACACCTTC. Filled out from reference TRBV5-6 and TRBJ1-2, the complete variable domain reads DAGVTQSPTHLIKTRGQQVTLRCSPKSGHDTVSWYQQALGQGPQFIFQYYEEEERQRGNFPDRFSGHQFPNYSSELNVNALLLGDSALYLCASSLAAAGGYTFGSGTRLTVV.

This clone occurred a few times. The V call is TRBV2, the J call TRBJ1-6, with D uncertain. This CDR3 is built from 16 residues. CDR1 is SNHLY, CDR2 FYNNEI, per germline. V shed 5 bases and J shed 9 bases, with 20 bases lying between them. CDR3 in amino acids: CASSKVGDAGSSPLHF. The DNA of the CDR3 is TGTGCCAGCAGTAAGGTGGGCGACGCGGGGTCTTCACCCCTCCACTTT.

The genes are TRBV6-5 and TRBJ2-7, with 11 positions matching TRBD1. Germline CDR1 MNHEY, CDR2 SVGAGI. The CDR3 is made up of 14 amino acids. The J segment lost 4 bases and the V segment lost 5 bases, leaving 4 bases of the junction unmatched. CDR3 DNA sequence: TGTGCCAGCAGTACAGGGACAGGGGGATACGAGCAGTACTTC. It encodes CASSTGTGGYEQYF.

This clone was observed a handful of times. The chain employs TRBV25-1 and TRBJ1-2; D unclear. Germline lookup yields CDR1 MGHDK and CDR2 SYGVNS. This CDR3 has 14 amino acids. The V and J ends lost 2 bases and 3 bases respectively, with 10 bases between them. For the CDR3, the DNA is TGTGCCAGCAGTGAAAGATCAGACTACTATGGCTACACCTTC. Protein: CASSERSDYYGYTF.

This clone was detected a few times. This chain connects TRBV19 to TRBJ2-2, with D unclear. This CDR3 comprises 14 residues. Germline-derived CDR1 and CDR2 are LNHDA and SQIVND (reference sequence). Between the trimmed V and J ends, which lost 0 bases and 5 bases, there was a span of 7 bases. The CDR3 spells CASSIDSVTGELFF. The CDR3 nucleotides are TGTGCCAGTAGTATAGACAGCGTTACCGGGGAGCTGTTTTTT.

The rearrangement uses TRBV6-5 and TRBJ2-6; 7 bases align to TRBD1. J gave up 4 bases and V 2 bases, and 5 bases lay outside the gene matches. Germline CDR1 is MNHEY and CDR2 is SVGAGI. This CDR3 contains 16 residues. CDR3 coding DNA: TGTGCCAGCAGTTACCGGACAGGATCCGGGGCCAACGTCCTGACTTTC. The encoded protein is CASSYRTGSGANVLTF.

This clone has just a few counts. J is TRBJ1-2 and V is TRBV29-1, with D possibly TRBD1 on 5 matching bases. The CDR3 totals 16 residues. V was pared by 0 bases and J by 0 bases, with 14 bases between. CDR1 is SQVTM and CDR2 is ANQGSEA in the germline V gene. The CDR3 DNA sequence: TGCAGCGTTGAAGATCGGGGGGGTCGCGCTAACTATGGCTACACCTTC. Encoded protein: CSVEDRGGRANYGYTF.

The CDR3 DNA reads TGTGCCAGCAGTTCCATCGGGGGACAGGGGGACGGCTACACCTTC. It is translated as CASSSIGGQGDGYTF. V gene TRBV6-5 combines with J gene TRBJ1-2, with 11 bases that match TRBD1. J lost 8 bases, V lost 4 bases, and 9 bases had no gene match. CDR3 length: 15 residues. Germline lookup yields CDR1 MNHEY and CDR2 SVGAGI.

The V gene is TRBV20-1, the J gene TRBJ1-1; no reliable D call. V was cut by 6 bases and J by 7 bases, with 9 bases left in between. The CDR3 covers 10 residues. Germline CDR1 is DFQATT and CDR2 is SNEGSKA (reference sequence). The CDR3 region has the DNA TGCAGTGCCCAGGAACTTGAAGCTTTCTTT. Its translation: CSAQELEAFF.

This clone was observed a few times. The CDR3 region is CASSPGPGQGTTRGQYF. The CDR3 coding sequence is TGCGCCAGCAGCCCTGGTCCTGGGCAGGGGACCACCCGGGGGCAGTACTTC. This sequence joins TRBV5-1 and TRBJ2-7; maybe TRBD1 (6 bases). V gave up 4 bases and J gave up 9 bases, with 29 bases separating them. The CDR3 sequence is 17 residues long. Germline CDR1 reads SGHRS; CDR2 reads YFSETQ.

This clone appeared a few times. This chain joins TRBV19 and TRBJ2-1, with 12 bases that match TRBD2. Germline CDR1 and CDR2: LNHDA and SQIVND (reference sequence). This CDR3 is built from 17 residues. Germline trimming cut 3 bases from V and 7 bases from J; bases unmatched to any gene: 10. The CDR3 reads CASSISLAGGAWNEQFF. Written as DNA, the CDR3 is TGTGCCAGTAGTATCTCGCTAGCGGGGGGGGCCTGGAATGAGCAGTTCTTC.

The V gene is TRBV15, the J gene TRBJ2-7; D is uncertain. The V gene's germline CDR1 is LNHNV and CDR2 YYDKDF (reference sequence). V was clipped by 0 bases and J by 2 bases, with 8 bases between them. The CDR3 loop spans 14 amino acids. The CDR3, as DNA: TGTGCCACCAGCAGAGAGGGCAGCACCTACGAGCAGTACTTC. This sequence encodes CATSREGSTYEQYF.

In its sample, this clone was seen a few times. The genes are TRBV18 and TRBJ1-1; TRBD1 matches 9 bases. J was trimmed by 1 base and V by 7 bases; bases with no gene match: 1. Germline V CDR1 and CDR2: KGHSH, LQKENI. CDR3 size: 13 residues. The CDR3 DNA sequence: TGTGCCAGCTTGGGACAGGGGAACACTGAAGCTTTCTTT. Translated, it gives CASLGQGNTEAFF.

Of note for this clone: The same CDR3 also results from other DNA sequences found in this sample. The chain is built from TRBV30 and TRBJ2-7; TRBD1 aligns across 10 bases. CDR1 and CDR2 (germline): GTSNPN, SVGIG (reference sequence). With 3 bases clipped from V and 3 bases from J, the junction kept 5 bases outside the gene matches. The CDR3 sequence is 14 residues long. In nucleotides, the CDR3 is TGTGCCTGGAGCGTTGGGACAGGGGACTACGAGCAGTACTTC. This sequence encodes CAWSVGTGDYEQYF.

This rearrangement joins TRBV10-3 to TRBJ2-3; TRBD2 matches at 9 bases. This CDR3 has 15 amino acids. V shed 5 bases, J shed 4 bases, and the junction held 7 bases outside the gene matches. Per the germline V gene, CDR1 is ENHRY and CDR2 is SYGVKD. CDR3 residues: CAISILAGDADTQYF. The CDR3, as DNA: TGTGCCATCAGTATCTTAGCGGGAGATGCAGATACGCAGTATTTT.

The chain employs TRBV7-8 and TRBJ1-1, with 8 nucleotides matching TRBD1. The V segment lost 6 bases and the J segment 1 base; nucleotides outside the gene matches: 10. The CDR3 consists of 16 residues. CDR1 and CDR2 from the germline V gene are SGHVS and FQNEAQ. The CDR3 nucleotides are TGTGCCAGCAGAATCGCAAGGGGGACAGGGAACACTGAAGCTTTCTTT. Translated: CASRIARGTGNTEAFF.

This clone was recorded a few times. V gene TRBV11-3 combines with J gene TRBJ2-3, with D maybe TRBD1 (6 bases). The CDR3 is 12 amino acids. Trimming shortened V by 5 bases and J by 9 bases, and 12 bases separated the two germline ends. Germline loops: CDR1 SGHNT, CDR2 YENEEA. CDR3 protein: CASSHIGGTQYF. DNA for the CDR3: TGTGCCAGCAGCCATATTGGGGGCACGCAGTATTTT. The full variable domain, in which reference TRBV11-3 and TRBJ2-3 provide the parts outside the CDR3, is EAGVVQSPRYKIIEKKQPVAFWCNPISGHNTLYWYLQNLGQGPELLIRYENEEAVDDSQLPKDRFSAERLKGVDSTLKIQPAELGDSAVYLCASSHIGGTQYFGPGTRLTVL.

This clone was seen a handful of times. V gene TRBV6-6 combines with J gene TRBJ2-7; TRBD2 aligns across 11 bases. J was trimmed by 6 bases and V by 0 bases; bases with no gene match: 7. The CDR3 runs to 16 residues. Germline V gene sequence: CDR1 MNHNY, CDR2 SVGAGI (reference sequence). CDR3 bases: TGTGCCAGCAGTTACTCCCTACTAGCGGGAGTAGGCGAGCAGTACTTC. Protein: CASSYSLLAGVGEQYF.

The rearrangement joins TRBV7-8 to TRBJ1-1, with D tentatively TRBD1 (5 bases). Germline values: CDR1 SGHVS, CDR2 FQNEAQ. Trimming shortened V by 1 base and J by 4 bases, and 13 bases separated the two germline ends. This CDR3 is built from 15 residues. The CDR3 region has the DNA TGTGCCAGCAGCTTAGTGGGGGGGGAGATCACTGAAGCTTTCTTT. This translates into CASSLVGGEITEAFF.